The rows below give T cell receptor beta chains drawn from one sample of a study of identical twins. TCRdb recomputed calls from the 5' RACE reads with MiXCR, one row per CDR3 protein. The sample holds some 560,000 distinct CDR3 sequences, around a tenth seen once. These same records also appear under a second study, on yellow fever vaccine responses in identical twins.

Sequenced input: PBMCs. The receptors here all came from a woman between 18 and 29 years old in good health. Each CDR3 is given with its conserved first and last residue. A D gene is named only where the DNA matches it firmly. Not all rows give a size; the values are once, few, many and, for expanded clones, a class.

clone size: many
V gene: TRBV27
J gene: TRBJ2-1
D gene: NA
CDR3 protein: CASMDRTAVYNEQFF
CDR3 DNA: TGTGCCAGCATGGATAGGACAGCCGTATACAATGAGCAGTTCTTC

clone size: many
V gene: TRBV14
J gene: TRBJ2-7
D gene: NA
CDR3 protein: CASSRHYEQYF
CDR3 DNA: TGTGCCAGCAGCCGCCATTACGAGCAGTACTTC

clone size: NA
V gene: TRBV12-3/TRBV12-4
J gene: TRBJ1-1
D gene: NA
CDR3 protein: CASSFPGRMNTEAFF
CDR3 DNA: TGTGCCAGCAGTTTCCCGGGCAGAATGAACACTGAAGCTTTCTTT

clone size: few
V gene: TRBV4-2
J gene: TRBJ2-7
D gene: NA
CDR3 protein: CASSQQVLSYEQYF
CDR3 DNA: TGTGCCAGCAGCCAGCAAGTCTTGAGTTACGAGCAGTACTTC

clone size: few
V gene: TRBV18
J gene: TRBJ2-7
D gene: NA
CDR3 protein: CASSPRQDSYEQYF
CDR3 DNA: TGTGCCAGCTCACCACGTCAGGACTCCTACGAGCAGTACTTC

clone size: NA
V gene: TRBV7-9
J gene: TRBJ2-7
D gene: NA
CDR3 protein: CASSSLTVMSSYEQYF
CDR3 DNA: TGTGCCAGCAGCTCGTTGACGGTTATGAGCTCCTACGAGCAGTACTTC

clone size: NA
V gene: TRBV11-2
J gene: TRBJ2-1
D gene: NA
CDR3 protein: CASSPWVANNEQFF
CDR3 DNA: TGTGCCAGCAGCCCTTGGGTAGCGAACAATGAGCAGTTCTTC

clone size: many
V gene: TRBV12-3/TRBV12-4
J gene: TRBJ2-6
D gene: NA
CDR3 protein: CASSRSGANVLTF
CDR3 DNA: TGTGCCAGCAGTAGGTCTGGGGCCAACGTCCTGACTTTC

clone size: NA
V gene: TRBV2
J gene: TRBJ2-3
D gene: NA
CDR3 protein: CASGISTDTQYF
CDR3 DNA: TGTGCCAGTGGGATCAGCACAGATACGCAGTATTTT

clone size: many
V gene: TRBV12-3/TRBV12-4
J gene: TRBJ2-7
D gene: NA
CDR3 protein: CASSLESGYEQYF
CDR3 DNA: TGTGCCAGCAGTTTAGAATCGGGCTACGAGCAGTACTTC

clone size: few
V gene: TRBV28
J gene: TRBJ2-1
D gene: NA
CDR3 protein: CASTPPFGLWNEQFF
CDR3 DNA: TGTGCCAGCACTCCACCATTTGGGCTTTGGAATGAGCAGTTCTTC

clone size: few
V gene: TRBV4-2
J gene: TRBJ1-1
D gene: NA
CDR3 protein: CASSQGGAVTEAFF
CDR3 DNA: TGTGCCAGCAGCCAAGGGGGGGCGGTCACTGAAGCTTTCTTT

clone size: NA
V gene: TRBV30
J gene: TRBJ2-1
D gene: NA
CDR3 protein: CAWRHRGGNEQFF
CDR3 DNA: TGTGCCTGGCGTCACAGGGGAGGGAATGAGCAGTTCTTC

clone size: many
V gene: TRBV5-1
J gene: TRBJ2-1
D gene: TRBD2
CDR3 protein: CASSKISGRVENEQFF
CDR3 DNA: TGCGCCAGCAGCAAGATTAGCGGGAGGGTGGAGAATGAGCAGTTCTTC

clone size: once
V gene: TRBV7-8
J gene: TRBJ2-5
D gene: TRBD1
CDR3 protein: CASSSLQGTAETQYF
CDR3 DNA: TGTGCCAGCAGCTCCCTACAGGGGACGGCAGAGACCCAGTACTTC

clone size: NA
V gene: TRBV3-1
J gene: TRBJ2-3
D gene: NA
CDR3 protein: CASNHGSTDTQYF
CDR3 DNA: TGTGCCAGCAACCACGGGAGCACAGATACGCAGTATTTT

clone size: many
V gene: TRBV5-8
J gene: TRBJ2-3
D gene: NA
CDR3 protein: CASSLQSRTDTQYF
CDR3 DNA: TGTGCCAGCAGCTTGCAATCCCGCACAGATACGCAGTATTTT

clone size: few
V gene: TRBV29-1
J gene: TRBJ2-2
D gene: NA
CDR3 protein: CSVDQGEGTGELFF
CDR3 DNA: TGCAGCGTTGACCAGGGTGAGGGCACCGGGGAGCTGTTTTTT

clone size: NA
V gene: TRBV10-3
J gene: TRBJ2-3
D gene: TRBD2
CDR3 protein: CAITTTSGSTDTQYF
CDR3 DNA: TGTGCCATCACAACAACTAGCGGTAGCACAGATACGCAGTATTTT

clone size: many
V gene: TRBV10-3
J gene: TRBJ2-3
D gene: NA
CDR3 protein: CAISDSLSARTDTQYF
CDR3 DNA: TGTGCCATCAGTGACTCTTTGAGCGCCCGCACAGATACGCAGTATTTT

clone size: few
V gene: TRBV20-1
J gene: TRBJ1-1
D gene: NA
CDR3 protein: CSARDYASEAEAFF
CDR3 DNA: TGCAGTGCTAGAGATTATGCTTCCGAAGCTGAAGCTTTCTTT

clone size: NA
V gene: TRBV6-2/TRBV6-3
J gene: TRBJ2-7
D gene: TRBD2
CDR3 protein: CASRSPGEGTLYEQYF
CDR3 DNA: TGTGCCAGCAGATCACCCGGGGAGGGCACTCTATACGAGCAGTACTTC

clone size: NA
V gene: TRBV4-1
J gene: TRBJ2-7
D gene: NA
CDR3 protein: CASSPEPSAPSYEQYF
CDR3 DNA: TGCGCCAGCAGCCCAGAACCCTCAGCTCCCTCTTACGAGCAGTACTTC

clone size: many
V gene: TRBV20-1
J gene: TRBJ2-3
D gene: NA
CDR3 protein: CSALTGSTQYF
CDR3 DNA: TGCAGTGCTCTCACTGGGTCGACGCAGTATTTT

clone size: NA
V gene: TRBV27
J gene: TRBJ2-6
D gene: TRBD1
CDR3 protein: CASSFEGALPGANVLTF
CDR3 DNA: TGTGCCAGCAGTTTCGAGGGGGCGCTTCCTGGGGCCAACGTCCTGACTTTC